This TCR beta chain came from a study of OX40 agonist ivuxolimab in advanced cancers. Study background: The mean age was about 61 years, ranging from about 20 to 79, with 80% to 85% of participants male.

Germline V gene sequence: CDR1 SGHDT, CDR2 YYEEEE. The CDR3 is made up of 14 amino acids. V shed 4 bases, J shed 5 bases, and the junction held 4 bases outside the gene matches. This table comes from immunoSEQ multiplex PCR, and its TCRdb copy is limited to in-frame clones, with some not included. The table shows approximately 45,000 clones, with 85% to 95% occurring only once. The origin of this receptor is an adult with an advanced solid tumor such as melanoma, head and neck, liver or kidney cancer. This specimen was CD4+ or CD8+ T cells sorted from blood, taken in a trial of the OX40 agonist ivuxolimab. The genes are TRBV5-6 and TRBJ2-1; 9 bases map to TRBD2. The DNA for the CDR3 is TGTGCCAGCAGCACGGCTAGCGGGAACAATGAGCAGTTCTTC. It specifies CASSTASGNNEQFF.